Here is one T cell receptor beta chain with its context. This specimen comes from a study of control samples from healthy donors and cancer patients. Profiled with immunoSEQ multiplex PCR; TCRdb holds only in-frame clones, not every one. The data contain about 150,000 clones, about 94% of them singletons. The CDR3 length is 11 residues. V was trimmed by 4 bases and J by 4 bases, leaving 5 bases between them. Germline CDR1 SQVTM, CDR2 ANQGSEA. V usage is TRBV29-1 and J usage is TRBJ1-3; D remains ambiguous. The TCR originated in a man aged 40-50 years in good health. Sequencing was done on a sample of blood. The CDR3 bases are TGCAGCGTTGCGAAAGGAAACACCATATATTTT. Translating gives CSVAKGNTIYF.